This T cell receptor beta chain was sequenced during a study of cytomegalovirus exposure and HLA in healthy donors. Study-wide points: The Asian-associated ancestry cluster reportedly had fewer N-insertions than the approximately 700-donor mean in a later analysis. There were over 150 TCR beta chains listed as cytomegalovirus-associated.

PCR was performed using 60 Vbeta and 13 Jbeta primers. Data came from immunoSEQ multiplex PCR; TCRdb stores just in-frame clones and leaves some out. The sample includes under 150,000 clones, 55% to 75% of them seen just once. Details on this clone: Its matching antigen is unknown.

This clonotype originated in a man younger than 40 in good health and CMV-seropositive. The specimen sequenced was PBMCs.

The CDR3 DNA reads TGCGCCAGCAGCCAAGATAGGGGCAGGGAGGCCCAGCCCCAGCATTTT. Translating it yields CASSQDRGREAQPQHF. V and J are TRBV4-3 and TRBJ1-5; possible D gene TRBD1, 5 bases. The CDR3 runs 16 residues. Germline values: CDR1 LGHNA, CDR2 YSLEER. V was trimmed by 0 bases and J by 7 bases, leaving 16 bases between them.